This TCR beta chain was observed in a study of T-cell reconstitution after alpha-beta-depleted transplantation in children. Preparation of the TCRbeta library was carried out with unique molecular identifiers. TCRdb ran MiXCR on the PCR reads and lists one entry per CDR3 protein. Of about 110,000 distinct CDR3 sequences listed, around a tenth are singletons. CDR3 size: 19 residues. Trimming shortened V by 0 bases and J by 2 bases, and 17 bases separated the two germline ends. From germline, CDR1 is LNHNV and CDR2 YYDKDF (reference sequence). This clonotype was seen a handful of times. The TCR sequence derives from a boy between 2 and 10 years old with acute lymphoblastic leukemia, due to receive a stem cell transplant. The sample in question was PBMCs, obtained before TCRalphabeta/CD19-depleted stem cell transplant. The rearrangement joins TRBV15 to TRBJ2-6; D possibly corresponds to TRBD1 (6 bases). CDR3 DNA: TGTGCCACCAGCAGAGACAGCACAGGGTTTAACGCTGGGGCCAACGTCCTGACTTTC. Protein product: CATSRDSTGFNAGANVLTF.